The 11 T cell receptor beta chains presented below share a single source sample, sequenced in a study of blood T cell repertoires in COVID-19. Sequenced by immunoSEQ multiplex PCR; TCRdb stores in-frame clones only, minus some. The table has some 57,000 clones, roughly 85% seen once. Input material: peripheral blood. All receptors come from a human donor in a cohort sampled during active COVID-19.

The CDR3 DNA reads TGTGCCAGCAGTTTTCGAGCGGGAGTTTACAATGAGCAGTTCTTC. Encoded protein: CASSFRAGVYNEQFF. This chain connects TRBV27 to TRBJ2-1, with 8 bases that match TRBD2. The germline gives CDR1 MNHEY, CDR2 SMNVEV (reference sequence). The CDR3 extends over 15 amino acids. The J segment lost 4 bases and the V segment lost 3 bases, leaving 5 bases of the junction unmatched.

The V gene is TRBV5-4, the J gene TRBJ2-7; TRBD2 aligns across 9 bases. J was trimmed by 6 bases and V by 4 bases; bases with no gene match: 8. This CDR3 comprises 14 residues. Germline values: CDR1 SGHNT, CDR2 YYREEE (reference sequence). The chain's CDR3 is CASSLAGRRGEQYF. The CDR3 DNA follows: TGTGCCAGCAGCCTAGCGGGACGGCGAGGCGAGCAGTACTTC.

This clone came up once. The chain joins TRBV29-1 to TRBJ2-5; 9 bases agree with TRBD1. The J segment lost 5 bases and the V segment lost 7 bases, leaving 5 bases of the junction unmatched. This CDR3 is built from 12 residues. Germline lookup yields CDR1 SQVTM and CDR2 ANQGSEA. CDR3 bases: TGCAGCGCCCGACAGGGGGGGGAGACCCAGTACTTC. It codes for CSARQGGETQYF.

This CDR3 reads CASSLSPDRYQETQYF. The CDR3, as DNA: TGTGCCAGCAGTTTAAGCCCGGACAGGTACCAAGAGACCCAGTACTTC. The J gene is TRBJ2-5, the V gene TRBV28; the match to TRBD1 covers 7 bases. Germline V CDR1 and CDR2: MDHEN, SYDVKM. This CDR3 contains 16 residues. V lost 2 bases, J lost 0 bases, and 6 bases stayed unmatched.

Points on this clone: One end of the junction varies from germline; a read error may be responsible. J is TRBJ1-1 and V is TRBV7-7, with 8 bases fitting TRBD1. In germline, CDR1 is SSHAT, CDR2 FNYEAQ (reference sequence). The length of the CDR3 is 13 residues. The CDR3 sequence is CASSLGQGFEAFF. CDR3 coding DNA: TGTGCTAGCAGCTTAGGACAGGGATTTGAAGCTTTCTTT.

J is TRBJ1-1 and V is TRBV19, with D possibly TRBD1 on 5 matching bases. V was shortened by 11 bases and J by 5 bases, with 15 bases between the two germline ends. The CDR3 has 12 residues. Germline-derived CDR1 and CDR2 are LNHDA and SQIVND (reference sequence). The CDR3, as DNA: TGTGCCTCGGTGGGGGGTGGAACTGAAGCTTTCTTT. As protein: CASVGGGTEAFF.

This chain links TRBV9 with TRBJ2-7; 10 nucleotides agree with TRBD2. Germline assignment: CDR1 SGDLS and CDR2 YYNGEE. The CDR3 extends over 16 amino acids. V was pared by 0 bases and J by 4 bases, with 7 bases of the junction left unmatched. The CDR3 protein is CASSVGKREGLYEQYF. The CDR3 region has the DNA TGTGCCAGCAGCGTAGGTAAGCGGGAGGGCTTGTACGAGCAGTACTTC. The variable domain in full, completed from reference TRBV9 and TRBJ2-7, reads DSGVTQTPKHLITATGQRVTLRCSPRSGDLSVYWYQQSLDQGLQFLIQYYNGEERAKGNILERFSAQQFPDLHSELNLSSLELGDSALYFCASSVGKREGLYEQYFGPGTRLTVT.

Only a few counts were recorded for this clone. The chain carries TRBV5-1 and TRBJ1-1; 9 nucleotides match TRBD1. The V segment lost 1 base and the J segment 4 bases; nucleotides outside the gene matches: 5. Looked up from germline, CDR1 is SGHRS and CDR2 is YFSETQ. The CDR3 has 15 amino acids. CDR3 region: CASSLQQGASTEAFF. CDR3 nucleotides: TGCGCCAGCAGCTTGCAACAGGGGGCCAGCACTGAAGCTTTCTTT.

V and J are TRBV5-1 and TRBJ2-1; D perhaps matches TRBD2 (6 bases). The CDR3 loop spans 11 amino acids. Between the trimmed V and J ends, which lost 2 bases and 14 bases, there was a span of 11 bases. CDR1 and CDR2 from the germline V gene are SGHRS and YFSETQ. The CDR3, as DNA: TGCGCCAGCAGCTTAGGGGACTCTAAGTTCTTC. It codes for CASSLGDSKFF.

The chain recombines TRBV24-1 with TRBJ1-1; D gene uncertain. The germline CDR1 and CDR2 sequences are KGHDR and SFDVKD. V gave up 4 bases and J gave up 3 bases, with 8 bases separating them. This CDR3 spans 13 amino acids. The CDR3 sequence: CATSESGYTEAFF. The CDR3 DNA sequence: TGTGCCACCAGTGAAAGCGGTTACACTGAAGCTTTCTTT.

V usage is TRBV5-1 and J usage is TRBJ2-7, with 8 bases aligning to TRBD1. The J segment lost 2 bases and the V segment lost 0 bases, leaving 4 bases of the junction unmatched. This CDR3 contains 15 residues. Looked up from germline, CDR1 is SGHRS and CDR2 is YFSETQ. This chain's CDR3 is CASSLEQGATYEQYF. The CDR3 DNA follows: TGCGCCAGCAGCTTGGAGCAGGGGGCTACCTACGAGCAGTACTTC. Looking up the rest from reference TRBV5-1 and TRBJ2-7 gives the full variable domain: KAGVTQTPRYLIKTRGQQVTLSCSPISGHRSVSWYQQTPGQGLQFLFEYFSETQRNKGNFPGRFSGRQFSNSRSEMNVSTLELGDSALYLCASSLEQGATYEQYFGPGTRLTVT.